The clone carrying this T cell receptor beta chain was seen only a few times. This record comes from a study of early T cells in non-severe SARS-CoV-2 infection. TCRdb re-called the 5' RACE reads through MiXCR, storing one row per CDR3 protein. The sample shows approximately 79,000 distinct CDR3 sequences, less than 15% of them seen only once. The source is an adult who was a healthcare worker with PCR-confirmed SARS-CoV-2 infection or an uninfected control (not recorded which). The sample was whole blood.

The CDR3 bases are TGTGCCAGCAGTTTTATAGGGAGCAATCAGCCCCAGCATTTT. It specifies CASSFIGSNQPQHF. The chain recombines TRBV28 with TRBJ1-5; D gene unclear. Per germline, CDR1 MDHEN and CDR2 SYDVKM. The CDR3 length is 14 residues. V lost 3 bases, J lost 1 base, and 7 bases lay in between.